These 3 T cell receptor beta chains were all obtained from the same sample, sequenced in a study of metastatic and nonmetastatic thyroid tumors. The entire patient cohort was treatment-naive prior to thyroid surgery. MiXCR re-clonotyped the PCR reads for TCRdb. There are about 93,000 clones in the sample; approximately 12% occur only once, and about 11% lies in the top ten. Sequencing was done on a sample of blood. These receptors all come from a female donor with papillary thyroid cancer or a benign thyroid nodule (not recorded which). Some clones in this sample may be carry-over from other donors' samples.

The chain employs TRBV20-1 and TRBJ2-3; maybe TRBD1 (6 bases). V lost 1 base, J lost 4 bases, and 9 bases lay in between. This CDR3 region has 13 residues. The germline V gene has CDR1 DFQATT and CDR2 SNEGSKA (reference sequence). Here the CDR3 DNA reads TGCAGTGCTAGAGTCACAGGGCCAGATACGCAGTATTTT. Its protein is CSARVTGPDTQYF.

This clone was seen many times. A single base separates this from a much larger clone, so it may be a read error. Written as DNA, the CDR3 is TGTGCCAGCAGCCCCTCCTACGAGCAGTACTTC. It encodes CASSPSYEQYF. J is TRBJ2-7 and V is TRBV7-9; D gene ambiguous. V lost 5 bases to trimming and J lost 0 bases, with 2 bases between them. This CDR3 is built from 11 residues. CDR1 is SEHNR and CDR2 is FQNEAQ in the germline V gene (reference sequence). Filled out from reference TRBV7-9 and TRBJ2-7, the complete variable domain reads DTGVSQNPRHKITKRGQNVTFRCDPISEHNRLYWYRQTLGQGPEFLTYFQNEAQLEKSRLLSDRFSAERPKGSFSTLEIQRTEQGDSAMYLCASSPSYEQYFGPGTRLTVT.

In its sample, this clone was seen a few times. The rearrangement joins TRBV4-2 to TRBJ1-5; 7 bases fit TRBD1. V lost 4 bases to trimming and J lost 5 bases; unmatched junction nucleotides: 5. The length of the CDR3 is 14 residues. Germline V CDR1 and CDR2: LGHNA, YNFKEQ. In DNA form, the CDR3 reads TGTGCCAGCAGCCTACAGGGGTCGGATCAGCCCCAGCATTTT. Translation gives CASSLQGSDQPQHF.